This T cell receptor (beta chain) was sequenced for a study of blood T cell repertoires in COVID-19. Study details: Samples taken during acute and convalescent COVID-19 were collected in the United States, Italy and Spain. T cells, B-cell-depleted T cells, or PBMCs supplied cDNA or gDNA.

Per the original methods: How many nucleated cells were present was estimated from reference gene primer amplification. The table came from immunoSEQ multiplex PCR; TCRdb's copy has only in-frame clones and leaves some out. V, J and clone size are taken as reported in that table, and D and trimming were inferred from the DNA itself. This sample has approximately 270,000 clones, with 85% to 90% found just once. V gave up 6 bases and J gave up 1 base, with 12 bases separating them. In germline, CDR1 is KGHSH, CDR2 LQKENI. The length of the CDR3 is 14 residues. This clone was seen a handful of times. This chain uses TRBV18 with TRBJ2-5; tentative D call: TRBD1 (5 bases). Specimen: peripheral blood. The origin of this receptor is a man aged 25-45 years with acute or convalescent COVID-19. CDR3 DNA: TGTGCCAGCTCCCCGCCTAGGGGCCAAGAGACCCAGTACTTC. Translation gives CASSPPRGQETQYF.